One sample yielded the 23 T cell receptor beta chains listed below, sequenced in a study of graft-versus-host responses after intestinal transplantation. This table comes from immunoSEQ multiplex PCR, and its TCRdb copy is limited to in-frame clones, with some not included. The table records 89,000 or so clones, roughly 80% of them present only once. These receptors have no known antigen. The sequencing used unstimulated CD4+ T cells sorted from spleen or lymph node cells, collected before intestinal transplant. These receptors were collected from a human donor who received an intestinal transplant.

The chain links TRBV27 to TRBJ2-1; 8 bases are shared with TRBD2. The CDR3 is made up of 13 amino acids. V lost 6 bases and J lost 9; bases outside the gene matches: 7. Germline CDR1 MNHEY, CDR2 SMNVEV (reference sequence). The CDR3 spells CASRGLGKVEQFF. The CDR3 nucleotides read TGTGCCAGCAGGGGACTAGGTAAGGTTGAGCAGTTCTTC.

This sequence joins TRBV10-3 and TRBJ2-3; TRBD2 agrees at 7 bases. This CDR3 is 12 amino acids long. Germline lookup yields CDR1 ENHRY and CDR2 SYGVKD. J was trimmed by 9 bases and V by 4 bases; bases with no gene match: 4. The CDR3 is CAISGGRGTQYF. Written as DNA, the CDR3 is TGTGCCATCAGTGGGGGGAGGGGCACGCAGTATTTT.

The chain uses TRBV28 and TRBJ1-2; 7 bases are a match to TRBD1. J lost 4 bases, V lost 2 bases, and 7 bases had no gene match. CDR1 MDHEN and CDR2 SYDVKM come from the germline V gene. CDR3 length: 15 amino acids. The CDR3 DNA sequence: TGTGCCAGCAGTTTAGGACAGGCTATCTCCTATGGCTACACCTTC. Translated: CASSLGQAISYGYTF.

The CDR3 sequence is CASSSSGFLQETQYF. CDR3 DNA sequence: TGTGCCAGCAGCTCTAGCGGGTTCTTACAAGAGACCCAGTACTTC. The chain combines TRBV7-9 with TRBJ2-5; TRBD2 aligns across 8 bases. This CDR3 has 15 residues. The junction had 6 bases not matched to a gene; V was cut back by 4 bases and J by 2 bases. Germline loops: CDR1 SEHNR, CDR2 FQNEAQ (reference sequence).

V and J are TRBV5-4 and TRBJ2-1, with 8 nucleotides matching TRBD2. Germline V lookup: CDR1 SGHNT, CDR2 YYREEE (reference sequence). The ends lost 2 bases at V and 10 bases at J; junction bases unmatched: 8. This CDR3 spans 14 amino acids. CDR3 in amino acids: CASSFSGLAREQFF. In DNA, the CDR3 is TGTGCCAGCAGCTTTAGTGGACTAGCCAGGGAGCAGTTCTTC.

The V call is TRBV6-5, the J call TRBJ1-1, with D maybe TRBD1 (6 bases). V lost 7 bases and J lost 5, with 17 bases in between. Germline CDR1 reads MNHEY; CDR2 reads SVGAGI. The CDR3 sequence is 14 residues long. CDR3: CASNSGGLETEAFF. DNA for the CDR3: TGTGCCAGCAATTCGGGGGGCCTCGAGACTGAAGCTTTCTTT.

V is TRBV4-1 and J is TRBJ2-7, with 8 bases that match TRBD2. CDR1 is MGHRA, CDR2 YSYEKL, per germline. The CDR3 sequence is 16 residues long. J was trimmed by 2 bases and V by 4 bases; bases with no gene match: 10. CDR3 sequence (DNA): TGCGCCAGCAGCCCCCGTGAAGGGCGGGGGGCCTACGAGCAGTACTTC. It translates to CASSPREGRGAYEQYF.

The chain has TRBV19 and TRBJ1-2; 10 positions match TRBD1. V lost 3 bases and J lost 6; bases outside the gene matches: 10. CDR3 length equals 16 residues. Germline V gene lookup returns CDR1 LNHDA and CDR2 SQIVND (reference sequence). CDR3 region: CASSMGQGFIRDGYTF. DNA for the CDR3: TGTGCCAGTAGTATGGGACAGGGGTTTATAAGAGATGGCTACACCTTC. The full variable domain, with the rest looked up from reference TRBV19 and TRBJ1-2, is DGGITQSPKYLFRKEGQNVTLSCEQNLNHDAMYWYRQDPGQGLRLIYYSQIVNDFQKGDIAEGYSVSREKKESFPLTVTSAQKNPTAFYLCASSMGQGFIRDGYTFGSGTRLTVV.

The chain joins TRBV7-9 to TRBJ2-3, with D perhaps TRBD2 (6 bases). The CDR3 has 14 amino acids. Deletions cut 5 bases from V and 1 base from J, with 10 bases between. Germline V gene data show CDR1 as SEHNR and CDR2 as FQNEAQ (reference sequence). CDR3: CASSGGWGTDTQYF. In DNA, the CDR3 is TGTGCCAGCAGCGGGGGGTGGGGCACAGATACGCAGTATTTT.

The chain combines TRBV6-6 with TRBJ2-1; TRBD2 matches at 10 bases. Germline V gives CDR1 MNHNY, CDR2 SVGAGI (reference sequence). CDR3 size: 16 residues. After removal of 5 bases from V and 5 bases from J, the junction contained 9 bases not matched to a gene. The CDR3 sequence: CASSPPASGRNNEQFF. The DNA of the CDR3 is TGTGCCAGCAGTCCCCCGGCTAGCGGGAGAAACAATGAGCAGTTCTTC.

This clone appeared once. The gene calls are TRBV2 and TRBJ2-2; D possibly corresponds to TRBD1 (6 bases). This CDR3 spans 14 amino acids. With 3 bases removed from V and 1 base from J, the gap between germline ends came to 6 bases. CDR1 is SNHLY and CDR2 is FYNNEI in the germline V gene. The CDR3 region is CASSETGNTGELFF. The DNA of the CDR3 is TGTGCCAGCAGTGAGACAGGGAACACCGGGGAGCTGTTTTTT.

V is TRBV2 and J is TRBJ2-2; D is undetermined. The CDR3 runs 14 residues. CDR1 SNHLY and CDR2 FYNNEI come from the germline V gene. V lost 7 bases and J 0 bases, leaving 9 bases between the germline ends. CDR3 nucleotide sequence: TGTGCCAGCAAGAGGCTCACGAACACCGGGGAGCTGTTTTTT. This encodes CASKRLTNTGELFF.

V gene TRBV11-2 combines with J gene TRBJ1-2; 9 nucleotides agree with TRBD1. The CDR3 length is 15 residues. Looked up from germline, CDR1 is SGHAT and CDR2 is FQNNGV. J lost 8 bases, V lost 6 bases, and 13 bases had no gene match. The CDR3 DNA sequence: TGTGCCAGCAGGGGATTAACAGGGGGCGAGGAAGGCTACACCTTC. Residues: CASRGLTGGEEGYTF.

The rearrangement uses TRBV5-1 and TRBJ2-6; D might be TRBD1 (5 bases). The CDR3 runs to 14 residues. V shed 4 bases and J shed 2 bases, with 7 bases lying between them. In germline, CDR1 is SGHRS, CDR2 YFSETQ. CDR3 nucleotides: TGCGCCAGCAGCAGCAGGGCTGGGGCCAACGTCCTGACTTTC. This encodes CASSSRAGANVLTF.

The V call is TRBV12-5, the J call TRBJ2-3, with a weak D call TRBD2 (5 bases). The germline gives CDR1 LGHNT, CDR2 FRNRAP. CDR3 length equals 16 residues. Trimming took off 2 bases at V and 1 base at J, with 13 bases between the two ends. CDR3 protein: CASGLSRPEGTDTQYF. CDR3 DNA: TGTGCTAGTGGTTTGAGTAGGCCGGAGGGCACAGATACGCAGTATTTT.

The V gene is TRBV10-3, the J gene TRBJ2-1; 8 bases agree with TRBD1. Germline V gene lookup returns CDR1 ENHRY and CDR2 SYGVKD. V lost 8 bases, J lost 5 bases, and 8 bases stayed unmatched. The CDR3 contains 14 residues. The CDR3, as DNA: TGTGCCATCCAGAAGACAGGGGTAGACAATGAGCAGTTCTTC. Translating gives CAIQKTGVDNEQFF.

This clone has just a few counts. The rearrangement links TRBV19 to TRBJ1-6, with D uncertain. Trimming cost V 0 bases and J 7 bases, with 7 bases left between them. Germline-derived CDR1 and CDR2 are LNHDA and SQIVND (reference sequence). This CDR3 is 14 amino acids long. CDR3 sequence reads: CASSIDGENSPLHF. The CDR3 nucleotides read TGTGCCAGTAGTATAGATGGGGAGAATTCACCCCTCCACTTT.

The chain employs TRBV28 and TRBJ2-7; 10 nucleotides agree with TRBD2. Per the germline V gene, CDR1 is MDHEN and CDR2 is SYDVKM. Trimming took 2 bases from V and 3 from J; bases not matched to a gene: 16. The CDR3 contains 19 residues. CDR3 in DNA: TGTGCCAGCAGTTTAGGGGTGGGGGAGCGGGGGGGCCTGGGCTACGAGCAGTACTTC. Translation: CASSLGVGERGGLGYEQYF.

This clone was detected only a few times. The chain links TRBV6-5 to TRBJ1-4; 7 positions agree with TRBD1. This CDR3 has 14 residues. CDR1 is MNHEY and CDR2 is SVGAGI in the germline V gene. The ends lost 4 bases at V and 6 bases at J; junction bases unmatched: 5. Here the CDR3 DNA reads TGTGCCAGCAGTTCGACAGGGATTTATGAAAAACTGTTTTTT. The encoded protein is CASSSTGIYEKLFF.

The rearrangement uses TRBV2 and TRBJ2-1; TRBD2 aligns across 7 bases. J lost 0 bases, V lost 7 bases, and 3 bases had no gene match. The CDR3 is made up of 14 amino acids. Germline-derived CDR1 and CDR2 are SNHLY and FYNNEI. The CDR3 bases are TGTGCCAGCAATCGCGGGGGCTCCTACAATGAGCAGTTCTTC. Encoded protein: CASNRGGSYNEQFF.

The genes are TRBV7-3 and TRBJ2-1; 7 bases match TRBD1. The trim removed 5 bases at V and 6 bases at J, leaving 13 bases unmatched. The CDR3 is 16 residues long. CDR1 SGHTA and CDR2 FQGTGA come from the germline V gene. CDR3 bases: TGTGCCAGCAGCCCACCGAGGACAGGACCCTCCAATGAGCAGTTCTTC. This sequence encodes CASSPPRTGPSNEQFF.

This CDR3 reads CASSPPSVRGDTQYF. CDR3 coding DNA: TGTGCCAGCTCACCCCCTTCGGTTAGGGGAGATACGCAGTATTTT. The rearrangement links TRBV18 to TRBJ2-3; maybe TRBD1 (5 bases). CDR1 is KGHSH and CDR2 is LQKENI in the germline V gene. Trimming removed 3 bases from V and 5 bases from J, with 15 bases in between. The CDR3 sequence is 15 residues long. Full variable domain (rest looked up from reference TRBV18 and TRBJ2-3): NAGVMQNPRHLVRRRGQEARLRCSPMKGHSHVYWYRQLPEEGLKFMVYLQKENIIDESGMPKERFSAEFPKEGPSILRIQQVVRGDSAAYFCASSPPSVRGDTQYFGPGTRLTVL.

The CDR3 region has the DNA TGTGCCAGCAGTCTGGGACAGGACTACGAGCAGTACTTC. Its protein product is CASSLGQDYEQYF. This sequence joins TRBV28 and TRBJ2-7; 8 nucleotides line up with TRBD1. This CDR3 is built from 13 residues. CDR1 and CDR2 (germline): MDHEN, SYDVKM. Trimming removed 5 bases from V and 3 bases from J; junction bases left unmatched: 3.